This T cell receptor beta chain was captured by sequencing in a study of shared clonotypes between healthy human individuals. General study points: Despite large depth, sorted-subset datasets appeared incompletely sequenced.

Generated by immunoSEQ multiplex PCR, the TCRdb table keeps only in-frame clones and is missing some. This sample carries 2,100,000 or so clones, around 95% of them seen once, and the ten largest clones take roughly 0.13%. As for this clone: The antigen is undetermined. One end of the junction does not line up with germline, which may come from a read error.

The V gene's germline CDR1 is LNHDA and CDR2 SQIVND (reference sequence). This CDR3 contains 13 residues. The TCR originated in a man in his late teens or twenties in good health. The rearrangement joins TRBV19 to TRBJ2-7; 7 bases map to TRBD1. Specimen: naive CD4+ T cells sorted from blood. Subset denoted: CD45RA+ positively selected. The CDR3 reads CACRGQQTYGQYF. In nucleotides, the CDR3 is TGTGCCTGTCGGGGACAGCAGACCTACGGGCAGTACTTC.